This entry features one T cell receptor beta chain sequence. The record originates from a study of technical replicates of blood from a handful of donors. Sequencing was performed with immunoSEQ multiplex PCR; in TCRdb, only in-frame clones are kept and a portion is missing. Here the sample spans approximately 79,000 clones, 85% to 95% being singletons. Trimming removed 5 bases from V and 4 bases from J, with 9 bases in between. Germline assignment: CDR1 SGHVS and CDR2 FNYEAQ. This CDR3 is 13 amino acids long. This chain uses TRBV7-6 with TRBJ1-5; no clear D. The origin of this receptor is a human donor in good health. The sequencing sample was made of T cells isolated from PBMCs. The CDR3 is CASSLNINQPQHF. The CDR3 nucleotides are TGTGCCAGCAGCCTAAATATAAATCAGCCCCAGCATTTT. The whole variable domain, filled in from reference TRBV7-6 and TRBJ1-5, reads GAGVSQSPRYKVTKRGQDVALRCDPISGHVSLYWYRQALGQGPEFLTYFNYEAQQDKSGLPNDRFSAERPEGSISTLTIQRTEQRDSAMYRCASSLNINQPQHFGDGTRLSIL.